Listed below are T cell receptor beta chains from one sample, sequenced in a study of blood T cell repertoires in COVID-19. Repertoires were generated with immunoSEQ multiplex PCR, while TCRdb's copy carries only in-frame clones and drops some. The top ten hold roughly 1.5% of the sample, which has around 70,000 clones, around 90% seen once. The sequencing sample was made of peripheral blood. These TCRs come from a man over 45 with acute or convalescent COVID-19. Each CDR3 is given with its conserved first and last residue. Each record gives: V gene, clone size, D gene, J gene, CDR3 protein, CDR3 DNA. A D gene is named only where the DNA matches it firmly. Where a row states a size, it is once, few, many or the class of an expanded clone; other rows omit it.

v_gene: TRBV11-2
abundance: once
d_gene: -
j_gene: TRBJ2-3
CDR3aa: CASSSFLTGRASTDTQYF
CDR3nt: TGTGCCAGCAGCTCCTTCCTTACCGGGCGGGCCAGCACAGATACGCAGTATTTT

v_gene: TRBV18
abundance: -
d_gene: TRBD1
j_gene: TRBJ2-3
CDR3aa: CASSPGQGADTQYF
CDR3nt: TGTGCCAGCTCACCTGGACAGGGGGCAGATACGCAGTATTTT

v_gene: TRBV24-1
abundance: once
d_gene: TRBD2
j_gene: TRBJ2-2
CDR3aa: CATSDPGLAGRGNTGELFF
CDR3nt: TGTGCCACCAGTGACCCTGGACTAGCGGGACGAGGAAACACCGGGGAGCTGTTTTTT

v_gene: TRBV6-5
abundance: -
d_gene: TRBD2
j_gene: TRBJ2-1
CDR3aa: CASSYTSGAGAGEQFF
CDR3nt: TGTGCCAGCAGTTACACCTCGGGAGCGGGAGCGGGTGAGCAGTTCTTC

v_gene: TRBV14
abundance: -
d_gene: -
j_gene: TRBJ2-3
CDR3aa: CASSPMFKMDTQYF
CDR3nt: TGTGCCAGCAGTCCTATGTTTAAGATGGATACGCAGTATTTT

v_gene: TRBV18
abundance: -
d_gene: -
j_gene: TRBJ1-5
CDR3aa: CASSSDEDRNSNQPQHF
CDR3nt: TGTGCCAGCTCATCAGATGAAGACAGGAATAGCAATCAGCCCCAGCATTTT

v_gene: TRBV7-9
abundance: few
d_gene: TRBD1
j_gene: TRBJ2-7
CDR3aa: CASSLGTGEYEQYF
CDR3nt: TGTGCCAGCAGCTTAGGGACAGGGGAATACGAGCAGTACTTC

v_gene: TRBV15
abundance: -
d_gene: -
j_gene: TRBJ1-6
CDR3aa: CATSNRRGYNSPLHF
CDR3nt: TGTGCCACCAGCAACCGACGGGGCTATAATTCACCCCTCCACTTT

v_gene: TRBV27
abundance: -
d_gene: TRBD1
j_gene: TRBJ2-3
CDR3aa: CASSFGTGSTDTQYF
CDR3nt: TGTGCCAGCAGTTTCGGGACAGGGAGCACAGATACGCAGTATTTT

v_gene: TRBV10-3
abundance: -
d_gene: TRBD2
j_gene: TRBJ2-3
CDR3aa: CAISEVASGSTDTQYF
CDR3nt: TGTGCCATCAGTGAGGTCGCTAGCGGGAGCACAGATACGCAGTATTTT

v_gene: TRBV30
abundance: -
d_gene: -
j_gene: TRBJ2-5
CDR3aa: CAWSVQKGATQYF
CDR3nt: TGTGCCTGGAGTGTACAGAAAGGGGCGACCCAGTACTTC

v_gene: TRBV18
abundance: few
d_gene: -
j_gene: TRBJ1-1
CDR3aa: CASSPELTNTEAFF
CDR3nt: TGTGCCAGCTCACCAGAGCTCACGAACACTGAAGCTTTCTTT

v_gene: TRBV27
abundance: few
d_gene: -
j_gene: TRBJ2-1
CDR3aa: CASSSTQGGSYNEQFF
CDR3nt: TGTGCCAGCAGTTCAACACAGGGAGGGTCCTACAATGAGCAGTTCTTC

v_gene: TRBV28
abundance: -
d_gene: -
j_gene: TRBJ1-2
CDR3aa: CASSFGGYYGYTF
CDR3nt: TGTGCCAGCAGTTTTGGGGGGTACTATGGCTACACCTTC

v_gene: TRBV2
abundance: -
d_gene: -
j_gene: TRBJ2-5
CDR3aa: CASTGEETQYF
CDR3nt: TGTGCCAGCACGGGGGAAGAGACCCAGTACTTC

v_gene: TRBV5-6
abundance: -
d_gene: -
j_gene: TRBJ1-5
CDR3aa: CASSPERGQPQHF
CDR3nt: TGTGCCAGCAGCCCAGAAAGAGGCCAGCCCCAGCATTTT

v_gene: TRBV12-3/TRBV12-4
abundance: -
d_gene: -
j_gene: TRBJ1-1
CDR3aa: CASSPFTEAFF
CDR3nt: TGTGCCAGCAGTCCTTTTACTGAAGCTTTCTTT

v_gene: TRBV6-6
abundance: -
d_gene: TRBD1
j_gene: TRBJ1-3
CDR3aa: CASSRDSSGNTIYF
CDR3nt: TGTGCCAGCAGCCGGGACAGCTCTGGAAACACCATATATTTT

v_gene: TRBV29-1
abundance: -
d_gene: -
j_gene: TRBJ1-2
CDR3aa: CSVERRRDPYGYTF
CDR3nt: TGCAGCGTTGAACGGCGCAGGGATCCTTATGGCTACACCTTC

v_gene: TRBV28
abundance: -
d_gene: TRBD2
j_gene: TRBJ2-6
CDR3aa: CASSFRLAGGGGANVLTF
CDR3nt: TGTGCCAGCAGTTTTCGGTTAGCGGGAGGAGGTGGGGCCAACGTCCTGACTTTC

v_gene: TRBV2
abundance: -
d_gene: TRBD1
j_gene: TRBJ1-2
CDR3aa: CASMKDRGGYTF
CDR3nt: TGTGCCAGCATGAAGGACAGGGGCGGCTACACCTTC

v_gene: TRBV11-2
abundance: -
d_gene: -
j_gene: TRBJ2-7
CDR3aa: CASSLAGIYEQYF
CDR3nt: TGTGCCAGCAGCTTAGCCGGGATCTACGAGCAGTACTTC

v_gene: TRBV9
abundance: -
d_gene: TRBD1
j_gene: TRBJ1-3
CDR3aa: CASSSFTGAVSGNTIYF
CDR3nt: TGTGCCAGCAGCTCCTTTACAGGGGCGGTCTCTGGAAACACCATATATTTT

v_gene: TRBV7-2
abundance: -
d_gene: -
j_gene: TRBJ1-4
CDR3aa: CASRRDFATNEKLFF
CDR3nt: TGTGCCAGCAGACGGGACTTTGCAACTAATGAAAAACTGTTTTTT

v_gene: TRBV2
abundance: -
d_gene: TRBD2
j_gene: TRBJ2-3
CDR3aa: CASCRLAGVTDTQYF
CDR3nt: TGTGCCAGCTGCCGACTAGCGGGAGTAACAGATACGCAGTATTTT

v_gene: TRBV7-9
abundance: once
d_gene: -
j_gene: TRBJ2-5
CDR3aa: CASNLAGGVKETQYF
CDR3nt: TGTGCCAGCAACCTAGCTGGAGGGGTGAAAGAGACCCAGTACTTC

v_gene: TRBV3-1/TRBV3-2
abundance: -
d_gene: -
j_gene: TRBJ2-7
CDR3aa: CASSLPARPPVQYF
CDR3nt: TGTGCCAGCAGTCTCCCGGCGCGGCCTCCAGTGCAGTACTTC

v_gene: TRBV30
abundance: -
d_gene: -
j_gene: TRBJ2-2
CDR3aa: CAWSSNGDTGELFF
CDR3nt: TGTGCCTGGAGTTCTAATGGAGACACCGGGGAGCTGTTTTTT

v_gene: TRBV30
abundance: -
d_gene: -
j_gene: TRBJ2-6
CDR3aa: CAWRVASGANVLTF
CDR3nt: TGTGCCTGGAGGGTAGCCTCTGGGGCCAACGTCCTGACTTTC

v_gene: TRBV29-1
abundance: -
d_gene: -
j_gene: TRBJ2-1
CDR3aa: CSVIRGFSYNEQFF
CDR3nt: TGCAGCGTCATCAGGGGTTTCTCCTACAATGAGCAGTTCTTC

v_gene: TRBV6-5
abundance: -
d_gene: TRBD1
j_gene: TRBJ1-3
CDR3aa: CASSRTGGVNTIYF
CDR3nt: TGTGCCAGCAGTAGGACAGGGGGCGTAAACACCATATATTTT

v_gene: TRBV5-1
abundance: -
d_gene: -
j_gene: TRBJ2-3
CDR3aa: CASSLDGDTSTDTQYF
CDR3nt: TGCGCCAGCAGCTTGGACGGCGACACTAGCACAGATACGCAGTATTTT

v_gene: TRBV27
abundance: -
d_gene: TRBD1
j_gene: TRBJ1-2
CDR3aa: CASSSWTGSGGYGYTF
CDR3nt: TGTGCCAGCAGTTCCTGGACAGGGTCAGGTGGCTATGGCTACACCTTC

v_gene: TRBV11-2
abundance: -
d_gene: TRBD1
j_gene: TRBJ1-2
CDR3aa: CASSLVGTDYGYTF
CDR3nt: TGTGCCAGCAGCTTAGTCGGGACAGACTATGGCTACACCTTC

v_gene: TRBV7-9
abundance: -
d_gene: -
j_gene: TRBJ2-5
CDR3aa: CASSAFPGHTGETQYF
CDR3nt: TGTGCCAGCAGCGCCTTTCCGGGACACACTGGAGAGACCCAGTACTTC

v_gene: TRBV7-2
abundance: -
d_gene: TRBD1
j_gene: TRBJ1-1
CDR3aa: CASSQGTDTEAFF
CDR3nt: TGTGCCAGCAGCCAAGGGACAGACACTGAAGCTTTCTTT

v_gene: TRBV5-1
abundance: -
d_gene: TRBD2
j_gene: TRBJ2-3
CDR3aa: CASGSTSGVRFSTDTQYF
CDR3nt: TGCGCCAGTGGGTCGACTAGCGGGGTCAGATTTAGCACAGATACGCAGTATTTT

v_gene: TRBV3-1/TRBV3-2
abundance: -
d_gene: TRBD2
j_gene: TRBJ2-7
CDR3aa: CASSQRGTSGNEQYF
CDR3nt: TGTGCCAGCAGCCAAAGAGGGACTAGCGGGAACGAGCAGTACTTC

v_gene: TRBV6-1
abundance: -
d_gene: -
j_gene: TRBJ1-4
CDR3aa: CASSSRGEKLFF
CDR3nt: TGTGCCAGCAGTTCCAGGGGTGAAAAACTGTTTTTT

v_gene: TRBV5-1
abundance: -
d_gene: -
j_gene: TRBJ1-3
CDR3aa: CASSAQGFSGNTIYF
CDR3nt: TGCGCCAGCAGCGCCCAGGGGTTCTCTGGAAACACCATATATTTT

v_gene: TRBV6-2/TRBV6-3
abundance: -
d_gene: TRBD1
j_gene: TRBJ2-2
CDR3aa: CASSPFWTGSTGELFF
CDR3nt: TGTGCCAGCAGCCCTTTTTGGACAGGGTCTACCGGGGAGCTGTTTTTT

v_gene: TRBV19
abundance: -
d_gene: TRBD1
j_gene: TRBJ2-7
CDR3aa: CASSSPGQSFEQYF
CDR3nt: TGTGCCAGTAGTTCTCCGGGACAGTCCTTCGAGCAGTACTTC

v_gene: TRBV7-3
abundance: -
d_gene: -
j_gene: TRBJ1-1
CDR3aa: CASSLGANTEAFF
CDR3nt: TGTGCCAGCAGCTTAGGGGCGAACACTGAAGCTTTCTTT

v_gene: TRBV6-6
abundance: -
d_gene: TRBD2
j_gene: TRBJ2-1
CDR3aa: CASRVTSAGMDEQFF
CDR3nt: TGTGCCAGCAGGGTTACTAGCGCGGGGATGGATGAGCAGTTCTTC

v_gene: TRBV5-6
abundance: few
d_gene: -
j_gene: TRBJ2-5
CDR3aa: CASSPITGTPETQYF
CDR3nt: TGTGCCAGCAGCCCTATCACCGGGACTCCTGAGACCCAGTACTTC